This T cell receptor beta chain was recorded in a study of OX40 agonist ivuxolimab in advanced cancers. Study information: Patients' therapy was ivuxolimab, an antibody that acts as an agonist of OX40 (CD134). Prior checkpoint blockade (anti-PD-1, anti-PD-L1 or anti-CTLA-4) was permitted; about 40% had it.

The V gene end was trimmed by 4 bases and the J gene end by 7 bases; junction bases not matched to a gene: 7. CDR1 SNHLY and CDR2 FYNNEI come from the germline V gene. The CDR3 runs 15 residues. The protocol was immunoSEQ multiplex PCR, while the TCRdb copy is restricted to in-frame clones and leaves out a portion. The sample lists tens of thousands of clones; approximately 86% were seen once. Systemic immunosuppression or autoimmune disease history was grounds to exclude patients. The source is an adult with an advanced solid tumor such as melanoma, head and neck, liver or kidney cancer. The sequences come from CD4+ or CD8+ T cells sorted from blood, collected in a trial of the OX40 agonist ivuxolimab. The chain recombines TRBV2 with TRBJ2-1; TRBD2 matches at 10 bases. The CDR3 nucleotides are TGTGCCAGCAGTGCGCTACTAGCGGGGTCGAATGAGCAGTTCTTC. It encodes CASSALLAGSNEQFF.